The 21 T cell receptor beta chains below all came from one sample that was sequenced in a study of blood T cell repertoires in COVID-19 (dated by TCRdb to the early 2020s). Libraries were constructed by the immunoSEQ multiplex PCR assay. TCRdb limited this immuneACCESS table to in-frame rearrangements with V and J called. A share of clones is missing; checked studies link under half to unresolved V genes, and the rest is unexplained. This sample comprises about 33,000 clones, about 85% of them detected only once. Roughly 7% of the sample comes from the top ten. The material sequenced was peripheral blood. Receptors were obtained from a human donor in a cohort sampled during active COVID-19.

The chain couples TRBV24-1 to TRBJ2-3, with 13 positions matching TRBD2. Germline V gene data show CDR1 as KGHDR and CDR2 as SFDVKD. The CDR3 has 16 amino acids. With 4 bases clipped from V and 6 bases from J, the junction kept 6 bases outside the gene matches. DNA of the CDR3: TGTGCCACCAGTGACTTCGGGACTAGCGGGACTGATACGCAGTATTTT. Translated, it gives CATSDFGTSGTDTQYF.

The count of this clone is one. V usage is TRBV5-1 and J usage is TRBJ2-7; D is perhaps TRBD2 (5 bases). The germline CDR1 and CDR2 sequences are SGHRS and YFSETQ. Trimming stripped 3 bases from V and 5 bases from J, with 15 bases between. This CDR3 comprises 14 residues. The CDR3 sequence is CASSSRTGRDEQYF. CDR3 DNA sequence: TGCGCCAGCAGCTCCCGGACGGGGAGAGACGAGCAGTACTTC. The whole variable domain, filled in from reference TRBV5-1 and TRBJ2-7, reads KAGVTQTPRYLIKTRGQQVTLSCSPISGHRSVSWYQQTPGQGLQFLFEYFSETQRNKGNFPGRFSGRQFSNSRSEMNVSTLELGDSALYLCASSSRTGRDEQYFGPGTRLTVT.

The chain combines TRBV10-3 with TRBJ2-7; possibly TRBD1 for D (6 bases). The CDR3 consists of 11 residues. Germline assignment: CDR1 ENHRY and CDR2 SYGVKD. V lost 11 bases to trimming and J lost 3 bases, with 11 bases between them. This CDR3 reads CAGSDSYEQYF. Here the CDR3 DNA reads TGTGCCGGGTCGGACAGCTACGAGCAGTACTTC.

V usage is TRBV9 and J usage is TRBJ2-3, with TRBD1 matching over 7 bases. The ends lost 0 bases at V and 5 bases at J; junction bases unmatched: 12. CDR1 and CDR2 (germline): SGDLS, YYNGEE. The CDR3 is 17 residues long. The CDR3 DNA sequence: TGTGCCAGCAGCGTAGCCCCCACCTCGAACAGGGGAGATACGCAGTATTTT. Translation gives CASSVAPTSNRGDTQYF.

The chain uses TRBV19 and TRBJ1-2, with 8 nucleotides matching TRBD1. The J segment lost 4 bases and the V segment lost 1 base, leaving 2 bases of the junction unmatched. This CDR3 has 14 residues. CDR1 is LNHDA, CDR2 SQIVND, per germline (reference sequence). CDR3 DNA sequence: TGTGCCAGTAGTATAGTTCAGGGGGCCTATGGCTACACCTTC. The encoded protein is CASSIVQGAYGYTF.

This chain uses TRBV7-3 with TRBJ2-1, with 9 bases that match TRBD1. In germline, CDR1 is SGHTA, CDR2 FQGTGA. With V trimmed by 2 bases and J by 2 bases, 1 base remained unmatched. CDR3 length: 15 residues. Here the CDR3 DNA reads TGTGCCAGCAGCTTAGGGACAGGGCCCTACAATGAGCAGTTCTTC. Its translation: CASSLGTGPYNEQFF.

This chain connects TRBV13 to TRBJ2-7; 9 nucleotides align to TRBD1. Germline lookup yields CDR1 PRHDT and CDR2 FYEKMQ (reference sequence). After removal of 5 bases from V and 3 bases from J, the junction contained 5 bases not matched to a gene. The CDR3 is 14 amino acids. CDR3 residues: CASSAQGAVYEQYF. CDR3 coding DNA: TGTGCCAGCAGCGCACAGGGGGCAGTCTACGAGCAGTACTTC.

The chain links TRBV19 to TRBJ1-6; D might be TRBD1 (6 bases). Germline V gene sequence: CDR1 LNHDA, CDR2 SQIVND (reference sequence). V lost 5 bases and J lost 5, with 22 bases in between. This CDR3 spans 18 amino acids. This CDR3 reads CASSPPVNAGADNSPLHF. CDR3 bases: TGTGCCAGTAGTCCCCCCGTGAATGCAGGGGCGGATAATTCACCCCTCCACTTT.

The V call is TRBV5-6, the J call TRBJ2-2; possible D gene TRBD1, 6 bases. Trimming shortened V by 0 bases and J by 3 bases, and 9 bases separated the two germline ends. Germline V gene lookup returns CDR1 SGHDT and CDR2 YYEEEE. The CDR3 loop spans 15 amino acids. The CDR3 reads CASSLEPGDTGELFF. For the CDR3, the DNA is TGTGCCAGCAGCTTGGAGCCAGGGGACACCGGGGAGCTGTTTTTT.

The chain is built from TRBV10-3 and TRBJ2-1; the match to TRBD2 covers 13 bases. Looked up from germline, CDR1 is ENHRY and CDR2 is SYGVKD. Unmatched junction bases numbered 9, after V lost 6 bases and J lost 4 bases. The CDR3 runs to 17 residues. CDR3 nucleotide sequence: TGTGCCATCAGCGAGGGCCGACTAGCGGGAGGATACAATGAGCAGTTCTTC. Translation: CAISEGRLAGGYNEQFF.

The genes are TRBV6-5 and TRBJ2-7, with D possibly TRBD2 on 6 matching bases. The CDR3 extends over 15 amino acids. V lost 0 bases, J lost 7 bases, and 16 bases lay in between. The V gene's germline CDR1 is MNHEY and CDR2 SVGAGI. The chain's CDR3 is CASSYSGAPAGEQYF. CDR3 DNA: TGTGCCAGCAGTTACTCTGGGGCTCCCGCGGGGGAGCAGTACTTC.

The V call is TRBV30, the J call TRBJ1-1; 9 bases match TRBD1. CDR1 is GTSNPN and CDR2 is SVGIG in the germline V gene (reference sequence). There are 13 residues in the CDR3. The V segment lost 4 bases and the J segment 4 bases; nucleotides outside the gene matches: 4. The CDR3 nucleotides read TGTGCCTGGACCGGGGACAGGGCCACTGAAGCTTTCTTT. Residues: CAWTGDRATEAFF.

The rearrangement joins TRBV4-1 to TRBJ1-2; perhaps TRBD1 as D (5 bases). The CDR3 contains 17 residues. The ends were cut back, 4 bases at V and 4 bases at J, with 22 bases in the middle. Germline V gene sequence: CDR1 MGHRA, CDR2 YSYEKL. CDR3 region: CASSLGRQREIGYGYTF. The CDR3 DNA reads TGCGCCAGCAGCCTCGGGAGACAGCGGGAGATAGGCTATGGCTACACCTTC.

This CDR3 is CASSGDIPLYEQYF. DNA of the CDR3: TGTGCCAGCAGTGGTGACATACCCCTCTACGAGCAGTACTTC. The gene calls are TRBV2 and TRBJ2-7; no firm D call. The CDR3 totals 14 residues. Trimming took 4 bases from V and 3 from J, leaving 13 bases between them. Germline CDR1 reads SNHLY; CDR2 reads FYNNEI.

V and J are TRBV10-2 and TRBJ2-2, with a tentative D call TRBD2 (6 bases). Germline values: CDR1 WSHSY, CDR2 SAAADI. Trimming pared 11 bases from V and 7 bases from J, leaving 17 bases between. CDR3 length: 13 residues. In DNA form, the CDR3 reads TGCGCCGGCCGACTAGACGGCGACGGGGAGCTGTTTTTT. It is translated as CAGRLDGDGELFF.

The chain carries TRBV9 and TRBJ2-5; D gene ambiguous. The CDR3 consists of 13 residues. CDR1 is SGDLS, CDR2 YYNGEE, per germline. Trimming stripped 4 bases from V and 5 bases from J, with 12 bases between. The chain's CDR3 is CASSTDVWETQYF. The DNA for the CDR3 is TGTGCCAGCAGCACAGACGTATGGGAGACCCAGTACTTC.

The chain employs TRBV5-1 and TRBJ1-5; D not certain. The CDR3 extends over 15 amino acids. V shed 0 bases and J shed 1 base, with 8 bases lying between them. CDR1 SGHRS and CDR2 YFSETQ come from the germline V gene. The CDR3 sequence: CASSLAPGSNQPQHF. CDR3 DNA sequence: TGCGCCAGCAGCTTGGCCCCGGGGAGCAATCAGCCCCAGCATTTT.

The rearrangement uses TRBV29-1 and TRBJ1-2; D call uncertain. The CDR3 extends over 11 amino acids. Looked up from germline, CDR1 is SQVTM and CDR2 is ANQGSEA. The ends were cut back, 4 bases at V and 0 bases at J, with 3 bases in the middle. The CDR3 is CSVAANYGYTF. In DNA form, the CDR3 reads TGCAGCGTTGCTGCTAACTATGGCTACACCTTC.

Worth noting for this clone: The same CDR3 is also encoded by other DNA sequences in this sample. The V call is TRBV6-5, the J call TRBJ1-1; 7 nucleotides align to TRBD1. Germline-derived CDR1 and CDR2 are MNHEY and SVGAGI. CDR3 size: 13 residues. V lost 6 bases, J lost 2 bases, and 3 bases stayed unmatched. This CDR3 reads CASRGTVNTEAFF. The CDR3 coding sequence is TGTGCCAGCAGAGGGACAGTTAACACTGAAGCTTTCTTT.

CDR3 region: CASSPRGHEQYF. CDR3 nucleotides: TGCGCCAGCAGCCCCAGAGGGCACGAGCAGTACTTC. V is TRBV5-1 and J is TRBJ2-7; possible D gene TRBD2, 5 bases. This CDR3 has 12 amino acids. V was shortened by 4 bases and J by 5 bases, with 10 bases between the two germline ends. The V gene's germline CDR1 is SGHRS and CDR2 YFSETQ.

V is TRBV10-3 and J is TRBJ2-3; D is undetermined. The germline CDR1 and CDR2 sequences are ENHRY and SYGVKD. The CDR3 runs to 12 residues. The ends were cut back, 4 bases at V and 3 bases at J, with 5 bases in the middle. CDR3 sequence reads: CAISVETDTQYF. CDR3 nucleotides: TGTGCCATCAGTGTGGAGACAGATACGCAGTATTTT.